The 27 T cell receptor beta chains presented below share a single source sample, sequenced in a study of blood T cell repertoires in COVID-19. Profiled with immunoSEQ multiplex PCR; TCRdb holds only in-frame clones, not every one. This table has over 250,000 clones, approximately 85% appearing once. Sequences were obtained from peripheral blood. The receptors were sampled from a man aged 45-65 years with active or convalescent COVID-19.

The CDR3 spells CASSRDRGRGETQYF. In DNA, the CDR3 is TGTGCCAGCAGCCGCGACAGGGGGCGTGGAGAGACCCAGTACTTC. This chain links TRBV4-2 with TRBJ2-5, with 10 bases that match TRBD1. CDR3 length: 15 amino acids. Germline V gives CDR1 LGHNA, CDR2 YNFKEQ. V was pared by 4 bases and J by 4 bases, with 6 bases of the junction left unmatched.

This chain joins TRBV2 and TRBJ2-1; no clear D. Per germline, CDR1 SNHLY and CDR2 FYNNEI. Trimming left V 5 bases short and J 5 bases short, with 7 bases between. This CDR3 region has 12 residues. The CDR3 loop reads CASSILNNEQFF. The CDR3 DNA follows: TGTGCCAGCAGTATTCTAAACAATGAGCAGTTCTTC.

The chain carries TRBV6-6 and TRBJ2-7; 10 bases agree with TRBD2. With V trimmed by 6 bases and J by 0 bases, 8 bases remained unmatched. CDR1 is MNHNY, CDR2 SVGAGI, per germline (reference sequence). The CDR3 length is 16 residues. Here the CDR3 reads CASRAPSSGSSYEQYF. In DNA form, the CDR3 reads TGTGCCAGCAGAGCACCTTCTAGCGGGAGCTCCTACGAGCAGTACTTC.

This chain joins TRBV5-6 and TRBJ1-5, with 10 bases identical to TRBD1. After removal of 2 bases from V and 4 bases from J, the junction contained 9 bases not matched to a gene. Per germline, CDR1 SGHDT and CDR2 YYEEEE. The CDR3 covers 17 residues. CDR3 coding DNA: TGTGCCAGCAGCTTCTCCGGGACAGGGGCAGGAAATCAGCCCCAGCATTTT. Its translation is CASSFSGTGAGNQPQHF.

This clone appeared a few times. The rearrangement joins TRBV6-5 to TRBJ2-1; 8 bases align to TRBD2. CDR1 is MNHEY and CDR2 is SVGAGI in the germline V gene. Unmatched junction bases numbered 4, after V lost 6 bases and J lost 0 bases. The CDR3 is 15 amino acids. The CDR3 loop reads CASSRSGSSYNEQFF. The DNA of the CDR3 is TGTGCCAGCAGCCGAAGCGGGAGCTCCTACAATGAGCAGTTCTTC.

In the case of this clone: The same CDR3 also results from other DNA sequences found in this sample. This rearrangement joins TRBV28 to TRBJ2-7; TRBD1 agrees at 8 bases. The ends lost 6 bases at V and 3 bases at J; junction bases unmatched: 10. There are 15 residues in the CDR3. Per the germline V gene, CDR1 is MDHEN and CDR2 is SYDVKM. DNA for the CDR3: TGTGCCAGCAGCTCCACCGGGACAGGAGGCTACGAGCAGTACTTC. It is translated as CASSSTGTGGYEQYF.

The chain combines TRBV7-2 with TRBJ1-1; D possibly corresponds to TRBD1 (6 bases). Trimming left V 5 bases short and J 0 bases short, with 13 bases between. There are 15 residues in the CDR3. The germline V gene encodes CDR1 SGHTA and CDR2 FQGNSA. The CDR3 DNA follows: TGTGCCAGCAGCATTACAGGGTCCATGAACACTGAAGCTTTCTTT. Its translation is CASSITGSMNTEAFF.

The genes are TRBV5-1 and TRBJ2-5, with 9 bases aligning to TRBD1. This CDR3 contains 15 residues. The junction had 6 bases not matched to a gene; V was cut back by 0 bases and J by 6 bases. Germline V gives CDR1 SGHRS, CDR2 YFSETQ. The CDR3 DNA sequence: TGCGCCAGCAGCTTGGAATTGGACAGGGGAAAGACCCAGTACTTC. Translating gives CASSLELDRGKTQYF.

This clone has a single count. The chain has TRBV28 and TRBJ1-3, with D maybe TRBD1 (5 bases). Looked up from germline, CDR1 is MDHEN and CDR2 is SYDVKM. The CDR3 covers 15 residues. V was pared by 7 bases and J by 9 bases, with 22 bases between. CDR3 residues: CASNSPGTPGGTIYF. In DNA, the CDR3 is TGTGCCAGCAACTCGCCCGGGACGCCCGGGGGCACCATATATTTT.

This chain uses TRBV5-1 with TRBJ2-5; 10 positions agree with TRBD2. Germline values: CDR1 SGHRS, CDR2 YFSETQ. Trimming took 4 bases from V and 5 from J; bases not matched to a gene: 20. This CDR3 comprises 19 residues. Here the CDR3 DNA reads TGCGCCAGCAGCCTCCTTACTAGTGGAGCGGGAGGGCCAGCGGAGACCCAGTACTTC. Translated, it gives CASSLLTSGAGGPAETQYF.

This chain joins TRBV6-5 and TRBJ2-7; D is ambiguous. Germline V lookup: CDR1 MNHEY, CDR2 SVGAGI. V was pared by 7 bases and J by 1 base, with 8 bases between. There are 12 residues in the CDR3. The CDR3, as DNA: TGTGCCAGCACCGGTCTATCCTACGAGCAGTACTTC. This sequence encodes CASTGLSYEQYF.

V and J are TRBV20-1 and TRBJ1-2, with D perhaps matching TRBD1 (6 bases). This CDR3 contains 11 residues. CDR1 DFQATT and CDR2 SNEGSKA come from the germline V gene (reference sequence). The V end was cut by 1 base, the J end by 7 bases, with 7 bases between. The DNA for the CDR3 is TGCAGTGCTAGAGGCAGGGGTGGCTACACCTTC. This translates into CSARGRGGYTF.

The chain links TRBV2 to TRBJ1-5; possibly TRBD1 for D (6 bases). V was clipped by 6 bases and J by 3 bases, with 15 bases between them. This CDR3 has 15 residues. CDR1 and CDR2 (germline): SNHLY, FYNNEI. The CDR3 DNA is TGTGCCAGCAGGGCTAGGGGGGGATCCAATCAGCCCCAGCATTTT. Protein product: CASRARGGSNQPQHF.

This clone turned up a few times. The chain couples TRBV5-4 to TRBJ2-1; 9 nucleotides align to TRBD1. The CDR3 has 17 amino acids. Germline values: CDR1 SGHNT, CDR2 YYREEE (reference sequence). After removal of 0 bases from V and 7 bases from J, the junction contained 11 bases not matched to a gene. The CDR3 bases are TGTGCCAGCAGCTTGGGGGTTCGGGGACAGGGACGGAATGAGCAGTTCTTC. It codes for CASSLGVRGQGRNEQFF.

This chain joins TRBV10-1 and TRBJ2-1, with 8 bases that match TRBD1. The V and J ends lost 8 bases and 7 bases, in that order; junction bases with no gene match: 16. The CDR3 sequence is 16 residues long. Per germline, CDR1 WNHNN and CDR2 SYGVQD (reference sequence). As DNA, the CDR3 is TGCGCCAGCGGCCTGCACCGGGACAGGCGGATTAATGAGCAGTTCTTC. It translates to CASGLHRDRRINEQFF.

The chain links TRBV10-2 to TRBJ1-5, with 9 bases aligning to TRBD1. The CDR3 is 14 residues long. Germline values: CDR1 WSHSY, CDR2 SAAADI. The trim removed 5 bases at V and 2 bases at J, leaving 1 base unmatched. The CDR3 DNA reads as TGCGCCAGCAGTTGGACAGGGGGCAATCAGCCCCAGCATTTT. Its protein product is CASSWTGGNQPQHF.

As DNA, the CDR3 is TGTGCCAGCAGCGTCGACAGTGAAATATACGGTGGCTACACCTTC. Its protein product is CASSVDSEIYGGYTF. The genes are TRBV9 and TRBJ1-2; D might be TRBD1 (5 bases). The V gene's germline CDR1 is SGDLS and CDR2 YYNGEE. Deletions cut 2 bases from V and 7 bases from J, with 18 bases between. This CDR3 has 15 residues.

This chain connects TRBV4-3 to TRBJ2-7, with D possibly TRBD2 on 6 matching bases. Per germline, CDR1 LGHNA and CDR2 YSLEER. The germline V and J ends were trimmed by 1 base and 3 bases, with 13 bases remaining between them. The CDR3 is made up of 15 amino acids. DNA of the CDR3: TGCGCCAGCAGCCAAGTCGCACGGGAGTACTACGAGCAGTACTTC. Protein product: CASSQVAREYYEQYF.

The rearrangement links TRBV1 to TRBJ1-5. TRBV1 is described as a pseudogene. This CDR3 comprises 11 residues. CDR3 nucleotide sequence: TGCACCAGCAGCCCGAATCAGCCCCAGCATTTT. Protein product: CTSSPNQPQHF.

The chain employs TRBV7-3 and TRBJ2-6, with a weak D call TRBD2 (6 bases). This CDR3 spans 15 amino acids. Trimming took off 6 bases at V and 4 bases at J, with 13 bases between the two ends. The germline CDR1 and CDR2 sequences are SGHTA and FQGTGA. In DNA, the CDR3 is TGTGCCAGCAGGTCCCCGGGACTGGGGGCCAACGTCCTGACTTTC. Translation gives CASRSPGLGANVLTF.

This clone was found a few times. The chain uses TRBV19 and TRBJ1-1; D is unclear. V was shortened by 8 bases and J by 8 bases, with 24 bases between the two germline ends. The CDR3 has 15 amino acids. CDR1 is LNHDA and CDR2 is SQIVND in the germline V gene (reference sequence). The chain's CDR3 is CASDSTNRQLKEAFF. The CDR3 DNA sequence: TGTGCCAGTGATTCAACAAACCGACAACTTAAAGAAGCTTTCTTT.

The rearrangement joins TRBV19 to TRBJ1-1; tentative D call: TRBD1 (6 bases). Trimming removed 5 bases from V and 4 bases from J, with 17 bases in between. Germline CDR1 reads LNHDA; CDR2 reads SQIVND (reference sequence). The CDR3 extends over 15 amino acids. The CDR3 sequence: CASSAVQGIGTEAFF. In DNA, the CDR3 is TGTGCCAGTAGTGCCGTACAGGGTATCGGCACTGAAGCTTTCTTT.

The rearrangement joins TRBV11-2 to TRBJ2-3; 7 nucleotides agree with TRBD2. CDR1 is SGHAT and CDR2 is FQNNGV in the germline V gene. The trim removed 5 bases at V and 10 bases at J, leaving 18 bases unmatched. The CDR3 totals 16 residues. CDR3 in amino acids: CASSKSRLLASDPQYF. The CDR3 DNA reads TGTGCCAGCAGCAAAAGCCGGTTACTAGCGTCTGATCCGCAGTATTTT.

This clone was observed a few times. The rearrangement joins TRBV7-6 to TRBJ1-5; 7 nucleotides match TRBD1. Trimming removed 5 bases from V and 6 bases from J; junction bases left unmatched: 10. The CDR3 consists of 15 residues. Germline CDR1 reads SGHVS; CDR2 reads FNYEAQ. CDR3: CASSVAQGQSQPQHF. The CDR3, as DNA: TGTGCCAGCAGCGTTGCACAGGGGCAGAGTCAGCCCCAGCATTTT. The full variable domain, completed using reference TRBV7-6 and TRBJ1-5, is GAGVSQSPRYKVTKRGQDVALRCDPISGHVSLYWYRQALGQGPEFLTYFNYEAQQDKSGLPNDRFSAERPEGSISTLTIQRTEQRDSAMYRCASSVAQGQSQPQHFGDGTRLSIL.

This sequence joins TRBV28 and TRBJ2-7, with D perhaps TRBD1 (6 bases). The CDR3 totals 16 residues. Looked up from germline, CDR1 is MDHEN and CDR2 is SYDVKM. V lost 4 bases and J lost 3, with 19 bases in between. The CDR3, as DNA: TGTGCCAGCAGTTCAACAGGGCGCAGCGGCTACTACGAGCAGTACTTC. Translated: CASSSTGRSGYYEQYF.

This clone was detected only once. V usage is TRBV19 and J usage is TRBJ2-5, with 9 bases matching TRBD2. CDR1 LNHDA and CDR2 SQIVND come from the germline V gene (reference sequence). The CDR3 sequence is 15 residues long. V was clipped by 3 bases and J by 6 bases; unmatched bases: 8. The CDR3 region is CASSISREGPKTQYF. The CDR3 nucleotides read TGTGCCAGTAGTATCTCGCGGGAGGGCCCGAAGACCCAGTACTTC.

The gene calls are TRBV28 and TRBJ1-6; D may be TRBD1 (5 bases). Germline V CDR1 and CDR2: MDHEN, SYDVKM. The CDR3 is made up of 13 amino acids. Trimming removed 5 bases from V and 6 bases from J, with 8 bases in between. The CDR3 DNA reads TGTGCCAGCAGTGCAGGGTTTAATTCACCCCTCCACTTT. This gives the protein CASSAGFNSPLHF.